This T cell receptor beta chain was sequenced in a study of T cells in Graves' hyperthyroidism and ophthalmopathy. In germline, CDR1 is SGHDT, CDR2 YYEEEE. The CDR3 is 16 amino acids. V lost 1 base and J lost 2, with 10 bases in between. Researchers took RNA transcripts and amplified the TCR beta CDR3 regions from them. First-round RT-PCR targeting the TCR CDR3 was performed with the HTBI primer set. A single record per CDR3 protein comes from TCRdb applying MiXCR to the multiplex PCR reads. The profile shows hundreds of thousands of distinct CDR3 sequences, about a sixth of them singletons. The table lists this clonotype with a few counts.

The TCR originated in a middle-aged woman with Graves' ophthalmopathy. The genes are TRBV5-6 and TRBJ1-6, with D unclear. Material: blood. The CDR3 DNA reads as TGTGCCAGCAGCTTGTGGGGTGGGACCTATAATTCACCCCTCCACTTT. This codes for CASSLWGGTYNSPLHF.